This T cell receptor beta chain was documented in a study of blood T cell repertoires in COVID-19. Across the whole study: T cells, B-cell-depleted T cells, or PBMCs supplied cDNA or gDNA.

Original handling: Researchers report that nucleated cell counts were estimated from reference gene primer amplification. Sequencing used immunoSEQ multiplex PCR; TCRdb keeps in-frame clones, though not all of them. V and J calls and clone size are copied from that table; D and trimming were computed from the DNA. Altogether about 75,000 clones are present, 86% being singletons, with the ten largest covering around 6%. The V end was cut by 0 bases, the J end by 2 bases, with 7 bases between. There are 14 residues in the CDR3. Germline V lookup: CDR1 WNHNN, CDR2 SYGVQD (reference sequence). The TCR comes from a man aged 80 or over with COVID-19, enrolled during active disease. The sequenced sample was peripheral blood. The V and J genes are TRBV10-1 and TRBJ2-5, with D unresolved. The CDR3 loop reads CASSESPSQETQYF. CDR3 DNA sequence: TGCGCCAGCAGTGAGTCCCCCAGTCAAGAGACCCAGTACTTC.